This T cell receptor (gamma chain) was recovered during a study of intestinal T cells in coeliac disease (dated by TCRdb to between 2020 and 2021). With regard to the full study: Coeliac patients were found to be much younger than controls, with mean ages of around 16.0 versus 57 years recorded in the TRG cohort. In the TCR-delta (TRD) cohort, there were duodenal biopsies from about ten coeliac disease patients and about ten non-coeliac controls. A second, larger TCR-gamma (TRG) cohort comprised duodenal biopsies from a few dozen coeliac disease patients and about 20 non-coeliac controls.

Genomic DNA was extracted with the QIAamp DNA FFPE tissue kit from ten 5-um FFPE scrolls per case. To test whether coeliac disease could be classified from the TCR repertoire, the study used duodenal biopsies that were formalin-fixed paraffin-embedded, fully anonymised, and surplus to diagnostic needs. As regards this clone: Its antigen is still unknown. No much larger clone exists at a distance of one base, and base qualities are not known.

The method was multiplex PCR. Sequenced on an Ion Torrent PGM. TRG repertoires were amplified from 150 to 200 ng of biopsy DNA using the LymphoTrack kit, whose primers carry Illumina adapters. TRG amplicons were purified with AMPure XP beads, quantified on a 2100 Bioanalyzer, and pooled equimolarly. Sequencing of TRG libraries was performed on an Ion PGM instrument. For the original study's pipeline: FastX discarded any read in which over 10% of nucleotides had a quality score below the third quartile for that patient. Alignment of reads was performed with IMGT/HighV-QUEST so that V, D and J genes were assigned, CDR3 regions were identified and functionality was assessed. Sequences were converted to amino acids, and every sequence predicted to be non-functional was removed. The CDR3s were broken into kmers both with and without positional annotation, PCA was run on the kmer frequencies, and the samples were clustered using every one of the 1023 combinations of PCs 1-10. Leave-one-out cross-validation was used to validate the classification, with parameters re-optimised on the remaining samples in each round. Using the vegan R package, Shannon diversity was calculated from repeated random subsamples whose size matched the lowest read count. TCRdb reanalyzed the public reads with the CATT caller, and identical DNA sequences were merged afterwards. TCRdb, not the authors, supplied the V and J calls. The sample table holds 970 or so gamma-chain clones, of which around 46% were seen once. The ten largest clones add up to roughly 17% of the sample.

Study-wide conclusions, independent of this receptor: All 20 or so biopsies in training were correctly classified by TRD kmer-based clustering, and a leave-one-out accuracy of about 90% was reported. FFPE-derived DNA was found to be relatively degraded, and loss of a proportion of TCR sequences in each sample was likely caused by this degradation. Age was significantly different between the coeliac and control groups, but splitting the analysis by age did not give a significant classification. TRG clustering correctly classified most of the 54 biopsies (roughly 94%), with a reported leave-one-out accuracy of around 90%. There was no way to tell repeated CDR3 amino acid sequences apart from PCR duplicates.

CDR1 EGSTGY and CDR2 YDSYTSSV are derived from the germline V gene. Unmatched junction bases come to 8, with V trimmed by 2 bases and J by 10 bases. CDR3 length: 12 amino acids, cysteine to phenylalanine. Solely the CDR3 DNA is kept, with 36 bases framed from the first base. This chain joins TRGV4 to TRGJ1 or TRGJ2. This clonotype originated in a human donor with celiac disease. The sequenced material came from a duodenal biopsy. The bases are TGTGCCACCTGGGATGCGCCCCTCAAGAAACTCTTT. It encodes CATWDAPLKKLF.